Sequencing of this T cell receptor (beta chain) was carried out in a study of blood T cell repertoires in COVID-19. Study-wide background: Some COVID-19 samples were acute and others convalescent; all came from the United States, Italy and Spain.

Authors' methods: Reference gene primer amplification gave estimated nucleated cell counts. Assay: immunoSEQ multiplex PCR; the TCRdb copy retains only in-frame clones and omits some. For V, J and clone size, that table is used; D and trimming come from the DNA. The sample shows around 90,000 clones, about 82% of them seen only once. This TCR came from a woman between 65 and 79 years old with active or convalescent COVID-19. The sequenced material came from peripheral blood.

In nucleotides, the CDR3 is TGTGCCAGCAGCGGACAGAGCTCCTACAATGAGCAGTTCTTC. This codes for CASSGQSSYNEQFF. The rearrangement links TRBV9 to TRBJ2-1; maybe TRBD1 (5 bases). The CDR3 covers 14 residues. The V gene lost 3 bases and the J gene lost 0 bases, with 7 bases spanning the gap. Germline CDR1 is SGDLS and CDR2 is YYNGEE.